The T cell receptor (beta chain) under discussion was sequenced for a study of regulatory T cells in long-lasting Graves disease. About this clonotype itself: Its antigen is as yet unknown.

The study's findings and limits: Study was limited to peripheral blood, excluding thyroid tissue. With a few thousand shared public clonotypes, persistent patients exceeded new patients, who shared about a thousand.

Trimming shortened V by 3 bases and J by 3 bases, and 12 bases separated the two germline ends. Per the germline V gene, CDR1 is KGHSH and CDR2 is LQKENI. The CDR3 has 14 residues. The time point: newly diagnosed GD, antithyroid drugs for less than 3 months. RNA from PBMCs was the source of the TCR library. The EDTA tubes were filled with 8 to 9.5 milliliters of drawn peripheral blood. Library construction for TCR beta used iRepertoire HTBI primers and Arm-PCR of CDR3 regions. In the authors' methods: The identification of about 68 TRBV and 11 to 15 TRBJ segments was made across samples. TCRdb reprocessed the multiplex PCR reads via MiXCR and lists one record per CDR3 protein. None of the V and J calls come from the authors' own analysis; TCRdb made them. The sample shows about 530,000 distinct CDR3 sequences, more than 15% of them seen only once. These data were also reused for a study on T cells in Graves' hyperthyroidism and ophthalmopathy.

The TCR sequence derives from a woman aged 35 to 60 with Graves disease. Source: peripheral blood mononuclear cells (PBMCs), taken at new diagnosis, from a patient treated with antithyroid drugs. J is TRBJ2-7 and V is TRBV18; D uncertain. CDR3 in DNA: TGTGCCAGCTCACCCGCGAGACACAACTACGAGCAGTACTTC. This codes for CASSPARHNYEQYF.